These 27 T cell receptor beta chains were all obtained from the same sample, sequenced in a study of shared clonotypes between healthy human individuals. Assay used: immunoSEQ multiplex PCR; TCRdb lists only in-frame clones, some missing. The table shows a few hundred thousand clones, with roughly 80% occurring only once. The sequenced sample was memory CD4+ T cells sorted from blood. Indicated subset: CD45RA-negative fraction. The receptors derive from a man aged 30-40 years in good health.

The chain is built from TRBV6-5 and TRBJ2-1; the D call may be TRBD1 or TRBD2 (5 bases each). Germline CDR1 is MNHEY and CDR2 is SVGAGI. Deletions cut 5 bases from V and 5 bases from J, with 16 bases between. The CDR3 extends over 15 amino acids. CDR3 sequence reads: CASSPRTQGNNEQFF. The DNA of the CDR3 is TGTGCCAGCAGTCCGCGGACTCAGGGAAACAATGAGCAGTTCTTC.

The chain couples TRBV18 to TRBJ2-1; TRBD2 aligns across 12 bases. The CDR3 totals 16 residues. The V segment lost 1 base and the J segment 6 bases; nucleotides outside the gene matches: 4. Germline CDR1 and CDR2: KGHSH and LQKENI. The CDR3 here is CASSPQLLAGGNEQFF. As DNA, the CDR3 is TGTGCCAGCTCACCACAATTACTAGCGGGAGGCAATGAGCAGTTCTTC.

Written as DNA, the CDR3 is TGTGCCAGCAGCTCGGGATCCGGGGCTCTAGCCTACGAGCAGTACTTC. Encoded protein: CASSSGSGALAYEQYF. The chain couples TRBV5-6 to TRBJ2-5; D is perhaps TRBD1 or TRBD2 (5 bases each). The tail of the sequence fits TRBJ2-7 better, so the J call may be wrong. This CDR3 has 16 amino acids. The V gene's germline CDR1 is SGHDT and CDR2 YYEEEE.

This chain links TRBV5-4 with TRBJ1-3; 8 nucleotides line up with TRBD1. V lost 4 bases, J lost 3 bases, and 6 bases stayed unmatched. The germline CDR1 and CDR2 sequences are SGHNT and YYREEE (reference sequence). The CDR3 is 15 residues long. CDR3: CASSPGQGYGNTIYF. CDR3 in DNA: TGTGCCAGCAGCCCTGGACAGGGTTATGGAAACACCATATATTTT.

The V call is TRBV27, the J call TRBJ2-7; 12 bases are shared with TRBD2. Germline V gene data show CDR1 as MNHEY and CDR2 as SMNVEV (reference sequence). CDR3 length: 15 residues. Unmatched junction bases numbered 4, after V lost 5 bases and J lost 2 bases. CDR3 amino acids: CASSKLAGGPYEQYF. CDR3 DNA: TGTGCCAGCAGTAAACTAGCGGGAGGCCCCTACGAGCAGTACTTC.

Only one count was recorded for this clone. The V and J genes are TRBV27 and TRBJ2-1, with D tentatively TRBD2 (5 bases). V gave up 8 bases and J gave up 0 bases, with 11 bases separating them. Germline CDR1 reads MNHEY; CDR2 reads SMNVEV (reference sequence). The CDR3 has 14 amino acids. CDR3 residues: CASRGLISYNEQFF. In nucleotides, the CDR3 is TGTGCCAGCCGGGGTCTGATCTCCTACAATGAGCAGTTCTTC.

V usage is TRBV10-3 and J usage is TRBJ2-7; D might be TRBD1 or TRBD2, each matching 6 bases. CDR1 and CDR2 from the germline V gene are ENHRY and SYGVKD. The ends were cut back, 8 bases at V and 6 bases at J, with 17 bases in the middle. This CDR3 contains 13 residues. The CDR3 DNA reads TGTGCCATCGGGGGGCAGGGAGGAACCGAGCAGTACTTC. Translation gives CAIGGQGGTEQYF.

The V and J genes are TRBV18 and TRBJ1-5, with 7 bases aligning to TRBD1. With V trimmed by 2 bases and J by 0 bases, 4 bases remained unmatched. The CDR3 contains 16 residues. Germline lookup yields CDR1 KGHSH and CDR2 LQKENI. CDR3 DNA: TGTGCCAGCTCACCAGGGGCAGGGGGTAGCAATCAGCCCCAGCATTTT. It specifies CASSPGAGGSNQPQHF.

This clone is a singleton in its sample. The CDR3 DNA is TGTGCCACCAGCAGAGTTGGGGGGACCGGTGAGCAGTTCTTC. It codes for CATSRVGGTGEQFF. The chain links TRBV15 to TRBJ2-1; TRBD2 is a possible D gene (6 bases). The germline gives CDR1 LNHNV, CDR2 YYDKDF (reference sequence). The CDR3 is made up of 14 amino acids. Deletions cut 1 base from V and 9 bases from J, with 13 bases between.

The chain uses TRBV12-5 and TRBJ2-6; tentatively, D is TRBD1 (5 bases). This CDR3 has 17 amino acids. From germline, CDR1 is LGHNT and CDR2 FRNRAP. V was pared by 5 bases and J by 5 bases, with 19 bases between. The DNA for the CDR3 is TGTGCTAGTGGTCCCGGTGCAGGACAAAGTCGGGCCAACGTCCTGACTTTC. This sequence encodes CASGPGAGQSRANVLTF.

The chain combines TRBV25-1 with TRBJ2-7; the D gene is possibly TRBD1 (5 bases). Germline V gene sequence: CDR1 MGHDK, CDR2 SYGVNS. V lost 6 bases, J lost 0 bases, and 15 bases lay in between. CDR3 length: 15 residues. CDR3: CASSAAGKSSYEQYF. The CDR3 DNA reads as TGTGCCAGCAGCGCCGCAGGGAAGAGCTCCTACGAGCAGTACTTC.

This clone was counted a single time. The V call is TRBV14, the J call TRBJ2-2; D is undetermined. The CDR3 consists of 14 residues. V was pared by 1 base and J by 1 base, with 4 bases between. CDR1 SGHDN and CDR2 FVKESK come from the germline V gene. The CDR3 loop reads CASSQVENTGELFF. The DNA of the CDR3 is TGTGCCAGCAGCCAAGTTGAGAACACCGGGGAGCTGTTTTTT.

The rearrangement uses TRBV6-5 and TRBJ2-7; D possibly matches TRBD1 or TRBD2 (5 bases each). The CDR3 loop spans 14 amino acids. Deletions cut 2 bases from V and 2 bases from J, with 10 bases between. Per the germline V gene, CDR1 is MNHEY and CDR2 is SVGAGI. As DNA, the CDR3 is TGTGCCAGCAGTTACCAGGGAGTCACCTACGAGCAGTACTTC. Translation: CASSYQGVTYEQYF.

The chain has TRBV6-4 and TRBJ2-6; D may match TRBD1 or TRBD2 (5 bases each). The V end was cut by 4 bases, the J end by 2 bases, with 6 bases between. This CDR3 comprises 14 residues. Per germline, CDR1 MRHNA and CDR2 SNTAGT. CDR3 amino acids: CASSGGAGANVLTF. The CDR3 bases are TGTGCCAGCAGTGGAGGGGCTGGGGCCAACGTCCTGACTTTC.

J is TRBJ1-2 and V is TRBV10-3; D perhaps matches TRBD1 (5 bases). CDR3 length: 14 residues. Germline CDR1 ENHRY, CDR2 SYGVKD. Deletions cut 8 bases from V and 3 bases from J, with 16 bases between. Here the CDR3 reads CAISLSTGDYGYTF. In DNA, the CDR3 is TGTGCCATCTCGCTCAGCACGGGGGACTATGGCTACACCTTC.

The V call is TRBV25-1, the J call TRBJ2-1; 10 nucleotides match TRBD1. CDR3 size: 15 residues. The junction had 10 bases not matched to a gene; V was cut back by 7 bases and J by 7 bases. CDR1 and CDR2 (germline): MGHDK, SYGVNS. CDR3 amino acids: CASTTGTGEGNEQFF. The CDR3 region has the DNA TGTGCCAGCACCACCGGGACAGGGGAGGGGAATGAGCAGTTCTTC.

The chain links TRBV7-3 to TRBJ2-3; 9 bases are a match to TRBD2. V was pared by 2 bases and J by 4 bases, with 4 bases of the junction left unmatched. The CDR3 contains 15 residues. The germline gives CDR1 SGHTA, CDR2 FQGTGA. This chain's CDR3 is CASSLGTSFSDTQYF. Written as DNA, the CDR3 is TGTGCCAGCAGCTTAGGGACTAGCTTCTCAGATACGCAGTATTTT.

Only one count was recorded for this clone. The chain couples TRBV6-6 to TRBJ2-5, with D unclear. The CDR3 has 14 residues. Deletions cut 0 bases from V and 1 base from J, with 6 bases between. From germline, CDR1 is MNHNY and CDR2 SVGAGI (reference sequence). The CDR3 DNA sequence: TGTGCCAGCAGTTACTCCGGGTTCCAAGAGACCCAGTACTTC. This codes for CASSYSGFQETQYF.

This chain joins TRBV7-8 and TRBJ1-1; TRBD1 matches 10 bases. The CDR3 is 14 amino acids. The germline CDR1 and CDR2 sequences are SGHVS and FQNEAQ. J lost 5 bases, V lost 6 bases, and 6 bases had no gene match. CDR3 region: CASRQGQGETEAFF. The CDR3 nucleotides are TGTGCCAGCAGGCAAGGACAGGGGGAAACTGAAGCTTTCTTT.

This chain links TRBV29-1 with TRBJ2-1; D may be TRBD2 (6 bases). The V end was cut by 4 bases, the J end by 0 bases, with 10 bases between. Germline V gene data show CDR1 as SQVTM and CDR2 as ANQGSEA. This CDR3 is built from 14 residues. The CDR3 bases are TGCAGCGTTGTGGTAGCGGACTCCTACAATGAGCAGTTCTTC. Protein sequence: CSVVVADSYNEQFF.

The gene calls are TRBV29-1 and TRBJ2-2; TRBD2 agrees at 12 bases. V gave up 6 bases and J gave up 7 bases; unmatched junction bases: 9. This CDR3 has 15 amino acids. CDR1 is SQVTM and CDR2 is ANQGSEA in the germline V gene. CDR3 amino acids: CSVGTSGRIGGELFF. The CDR3 region has the DNA TGCAGCGTGGGTACTAGCGGGAGGATTGGCGGGGAGCTGTTTTTT.

This clone has a single count. The rearrangement links TRBV4-3 to TRBJ2-3; TRBD2 agrees at 13 bases. This CDR3 is 18 amino acids long. Trimming cost V 2 bases and J 3 bases; bases outside gene matches: 8. Germline CDR1 reads LGHNA; CDR2 reads YSLEER. The CDR3, as DNA: TGCGCCAGCAGCCAATCACCTGGACTAGCGGGAGAGACAGATACGCAGTATTTT. Translation: CASSQSPGLAGETDTQYF.

The chain couples TRBV19 to TRBJ2-5, with no clear D. CDR3 length: 14 residues. Between the trimmed V and J ends, which lost 2 bases and 0 bases, there was a span of 7 bases. Germline V gene data show CDR1 as LNHDA and CDR2 as SQIVND (reference sequence). This chain's CDR3 is CASSILGNQETQYF. Here the CDR3 DNA reads TGTGCCAGTAGTATACTAGGAAACCAAGAGACCCAGTACTTC.

The V and J genes are TRBV4-3 and TRBJ1-3; D remains ambiguous. The V end was cut by 1 base, the J end by 4 bases, with 11 bases between. This CDR3 contains 15 residues. CDR1 and CDR2 (germline): LGHNA, YSLEER. The CDR3 DNA sequence: TGCGCCAGCAGCCAAGGGCTTTCCCCCGGAAACACCATATATTTT. This sequence encodes CASSQGLSPGNTIYF.

CDR3 in DNA: TGTGCCAGCAGCTTGGAAGGCGTCGGGAGCCGGGGAGAGACCCAGTACTTC. This translates into CASSLEGVGSRGETQYF. The chain carries TRBV5-4 and TRBJ2-5; D perhaps matches TRBD2 (6 bases). The CDR3 is 17 amino acids. Germline V gene sequence: CDR1 SGHNT, CDR2 YYREEE (reference sequence). Trimming left V 0 bases short and J 4 bases short, with 19 bases between.

V gene TRBV7-8 combines with J gene TRBJ1-1, with a possible D match to TRBD1 (6 bases). Per germline, CDR1 SGHVS and CDR2 FQNEAQ. This CDR3 region has 17 residues. V was clipped by 2 bases and J by 3 bases, with 19 bases between them. CDR3 residues: CASSLRSGAISDTEAFF. The CDR3, as DNA: TGTGCCAGCAGCTTACGCTCGGGGGCGATTTCGGACACTGAAGCTTTCTTT.

Turning to this clone: This clone may be a read error of a much larger clone one base away. The V gene is TRBV9, the J gene TRBJ1-5, with 10 bases aligning to TRBD1. The germline V gene has CDR1 SGDLS and CDR2 YYNGEE. J gave up 4 bases and V 4 bases, and 2 bases lay outside the gene matches. The CDR3 runs 14 residues. The CDR3 nucleotides are TGTGCCAGCAGCCCGGGACAGGGGAATCAGCCCCAGCATTTT. Amino acid sequence: CASSPGQGNQPQHF.